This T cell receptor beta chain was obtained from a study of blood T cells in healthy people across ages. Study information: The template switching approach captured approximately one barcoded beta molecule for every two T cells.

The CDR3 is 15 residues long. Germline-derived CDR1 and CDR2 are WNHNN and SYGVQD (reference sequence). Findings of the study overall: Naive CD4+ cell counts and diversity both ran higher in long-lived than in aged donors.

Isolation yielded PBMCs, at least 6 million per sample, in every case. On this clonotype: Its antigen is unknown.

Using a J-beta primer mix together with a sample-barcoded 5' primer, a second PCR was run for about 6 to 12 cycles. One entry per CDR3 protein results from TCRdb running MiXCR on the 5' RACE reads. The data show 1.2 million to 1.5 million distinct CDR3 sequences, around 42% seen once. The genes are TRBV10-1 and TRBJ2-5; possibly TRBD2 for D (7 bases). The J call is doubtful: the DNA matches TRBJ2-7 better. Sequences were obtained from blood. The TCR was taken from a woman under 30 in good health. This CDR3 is CASSESGRGPHEQYF. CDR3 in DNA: TGCGCCAGCAGTGAGTCGGGGCGGGGGCCCCACGAGCAGTACTTC.